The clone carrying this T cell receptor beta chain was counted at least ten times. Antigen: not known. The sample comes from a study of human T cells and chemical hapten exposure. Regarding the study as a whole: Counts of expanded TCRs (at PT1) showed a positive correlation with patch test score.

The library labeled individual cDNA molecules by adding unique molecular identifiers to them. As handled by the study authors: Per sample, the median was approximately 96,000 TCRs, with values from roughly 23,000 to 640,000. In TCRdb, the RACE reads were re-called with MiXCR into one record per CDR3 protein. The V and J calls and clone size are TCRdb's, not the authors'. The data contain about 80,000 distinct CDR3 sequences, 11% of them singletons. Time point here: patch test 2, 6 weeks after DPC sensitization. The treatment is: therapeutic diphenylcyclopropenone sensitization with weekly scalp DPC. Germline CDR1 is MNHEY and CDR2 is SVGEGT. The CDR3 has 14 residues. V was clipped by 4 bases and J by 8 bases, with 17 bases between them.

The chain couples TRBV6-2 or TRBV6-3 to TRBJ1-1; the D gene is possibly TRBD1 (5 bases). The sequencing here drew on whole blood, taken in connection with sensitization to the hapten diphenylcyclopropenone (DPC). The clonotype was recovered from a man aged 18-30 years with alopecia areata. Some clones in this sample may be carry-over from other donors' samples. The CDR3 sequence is CASSSSSQGAEAFF. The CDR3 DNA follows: TGTGCCAGCAGTTCCTCCTCCCAGGGTGCGGAAGCTTTCTTT.